This T cell receptor (beta chain) was documented in a study of shared clonotypes between healthy human individuals. V was trimmed by 4 bases and J by 7 bases, leaving 22 bases between them. The CDR3 totals 16 residues. Germline V gene data show CDR1 as LNHDA and CDR2 as SQIVND (reference sequence). Note on this clone: Its antigen is unknown.

Study outcomes and limitations: Sampling was confined to blood; repertoires within tissues likely differ. Relative to clonotypes present in all four donors, those not shared had lower generation probabilities.

The assay was immunoSEQ multiplex PCR, and TCRdb's table has in-frame clones only and misses some. The sample contains approximately 620,000 clones, approximately 97% of which appear only once. A CD45RA-negative memory subset and a CD45RA+ naive subset were separated from the CD4+ cells. This TCR came from a woman aged 25 to 39 in good health. The sequencing sample was made of naive CD4+ T cells sorted from blood. Indicated subset: CD45RA+ positively selected. This sequence joins TRBV19 and TRBJ1-2; unclear D gene. The CDR3 protein is CASSTDDIIRLGGYTF. The CDR3 DNA sequence: TGTGCCAGTAGTACGGACGACATCATACGTTTGGGTGGCTACACCTTC.